This is a list of T cell receptor beta chains from one sample in a study of T cells in Graves' hyperthyroidism and ophthalmopathy. Via MiXCR, TCRdb re-called the multiplex PCR reads, giving one row per CDR3 protein. The profile covers some 400,000 distinct CDR3 sequences, with approximately 19% appearing a single time and around 3.4% taken by the ten largest. The sequenced material came from blood. All receptors come from a woman aged 18-29 years with Graves' hyperthyroidism. Both conserved end residues are part of each CDR3. The D gene is left open where the match is weak. Some rows mark clone size as missing; the rest say once, few, many or name a class of expanded clone.

CDR3 DNA,CDR3 protein,clone size,D gene,J gene,V gene
TGTGCCAGCAGCCCCTCTGAGGGGAGGCGCGGCTACACCTTC,CASSPSEGRRGYTF,many,-,TRBJ1-2,TRBV7-2
TGTGCCAGCAGCGCCGCTGGGGCGCGGTTCGACGAGCAGTACTTC,CASSAAGARFDEQYF,few,-,TRBJ2-7,TRBV9
TGCGCCAGCAGCCCGGACCTACACACTGAAGCTTTCTTT,CASSPDLHTEAFF,many,-,TRBJ1-1,TRBV5-1
TGTGCCAGCAGTTCATCTGGGGGAGACACTGAAGCTTTCTTT,CASSSSGGDTEAFF,-,-,TRBJ1-1,TRBV6-5
TGTGCCAGCTTTCGGGATTTGGGAGGAAACACCATATATTTT,CASFRDLGGNTIYF,many,-,TRBJ1-3,TRBV28
TGTGCCAGCAGCTTTGGACAGGGAGCTAGGACCGGGGAGCTGTTTTTT,CASSFGQGARTGELFF,many,TRBD1,TRBJ2-2,TRBV7-8
TGTGCCTGGAAAGCCCCCCGAGGCTACACCTTC,CAWKAPRGYTF,many,-,TRBJ1-2,TRBV30
TGTGCCAGCAGCTTAGATTACGAGACCCAGTACTTC,CASSLDYETQYF,many,-,TRBJ2-5,TRBV11-2
TGTGCCAGCAGCCTTACCCGCCGAGGCACTGAAGCTTTCTTT,CASSLTRRGTEAFF,-,-,TRBJ1-1,TRBV27
TGTGCCTGGAGAGGGTACAGACGCTACACCTTC,CAWRGYRRYTF,many,-,TRBJ1-2,TRBV30
TGTGCCAGCAGCCCAGCGGGGAACACCGGGGAGCTGTTTTTT,CASSPAGNTGELFF,many,-,TRBJ2-2,TRBV3-1